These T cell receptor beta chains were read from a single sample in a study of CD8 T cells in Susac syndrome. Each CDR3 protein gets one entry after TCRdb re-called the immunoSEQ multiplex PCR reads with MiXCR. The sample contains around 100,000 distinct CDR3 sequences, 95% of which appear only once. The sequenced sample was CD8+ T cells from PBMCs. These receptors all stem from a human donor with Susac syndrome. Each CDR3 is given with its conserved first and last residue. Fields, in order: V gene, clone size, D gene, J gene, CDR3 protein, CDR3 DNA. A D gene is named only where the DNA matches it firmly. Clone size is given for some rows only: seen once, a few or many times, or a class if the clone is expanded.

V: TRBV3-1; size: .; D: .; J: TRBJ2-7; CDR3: CATQGDDEQYF; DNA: TGTGCCACCCAGGGTGACGACGAGCAGTACTTC
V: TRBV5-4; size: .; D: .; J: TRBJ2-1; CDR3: CASSLGRLASYNEQFF; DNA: TGTGCCAGCAGCCTGGGGAGGCTAGCGAGCTACAATGAGCAGTTCTTC
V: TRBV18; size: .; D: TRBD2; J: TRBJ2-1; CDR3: CASSPMREGYNEQFF; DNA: TGTGCCAGCTCACCGATGCGGGAGGGCTACAATGAGCAGTTCTTC
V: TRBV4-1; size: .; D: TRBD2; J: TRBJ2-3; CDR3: CASRPSISGGRDTQYF; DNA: TGCGCCAGCAGACCCAGCATTAGCGGGGGGAGAGATACGCAGTATTTT
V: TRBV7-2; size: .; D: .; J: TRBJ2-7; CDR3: CASSHGAFDEQYF; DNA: TGTGCCAGCAGCCACGGGGCATTTGACGAGCAGTACTTC
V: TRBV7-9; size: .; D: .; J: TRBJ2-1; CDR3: CASSLSYEQFF; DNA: TGTGCCAGCAGCTTATCATATGAGCAGTTCTTC
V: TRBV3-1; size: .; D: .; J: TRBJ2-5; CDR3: CASSPSPRHQDTQYF; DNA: TGTGCCAGCAGCCCCTCCCCTCGACACCAAGATACCCAGTACTTC
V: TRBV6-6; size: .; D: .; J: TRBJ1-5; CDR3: CASIEYSDRNQPQHF; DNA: TGTGCCAGCATAGAGTACAGTGATCGGAATCAGCCCCAGCATTTT
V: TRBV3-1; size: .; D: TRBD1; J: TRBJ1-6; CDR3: CASSRRRDRANSPLHF; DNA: TGTGCCAGCAGCCGGAGGAGGGACAGGGCTAATTCACCCCTCCACTTT
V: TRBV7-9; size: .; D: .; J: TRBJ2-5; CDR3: CASSSRGGRETQYF; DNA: TGTGCCAGCAGCTCCAGGGGAGGGAGAGAGACCCAGTACTTC
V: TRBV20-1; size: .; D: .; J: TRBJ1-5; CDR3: CSAMEGRSNQPQHF; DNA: TGCAGTGCCATGGAAGGGAGAAGCAATCAGCCCCAGCATTTT
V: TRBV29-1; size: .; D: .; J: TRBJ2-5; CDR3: CSVARSETQYF; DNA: TGCAGCGTTGCCCGTTCGGAGACCCAGTACTTC
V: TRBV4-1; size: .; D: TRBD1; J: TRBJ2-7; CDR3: CASSQRQGLYEQYF; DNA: TGCGCCAGCAGCCAAAGACAGGGGTTATACGAGCAGTACTTC
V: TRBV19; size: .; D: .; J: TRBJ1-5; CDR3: CASSLRRDSNQPQHF; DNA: TGTGCCAGTAGCCTAAGGCGGGACAGCAATCAGCCCCAGCATTTT
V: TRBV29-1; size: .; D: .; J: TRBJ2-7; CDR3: CSVKEGIVGEQYF; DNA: TGCAGCGTTAAGGAGGGGATAGTCGGGGAGCAGTACTTC
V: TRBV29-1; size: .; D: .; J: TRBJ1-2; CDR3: CSVEERQDNYGYTF; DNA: TGCAGCGTTGAAGAAAGACAGGACAACTATGGCTACACCTTC
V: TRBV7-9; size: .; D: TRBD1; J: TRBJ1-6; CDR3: CASNKGQENSPLHF; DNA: TGTGCCAGCAATAAAGGACAGGAAAATTCACCCCTCCACTTT
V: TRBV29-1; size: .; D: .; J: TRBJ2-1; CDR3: CSVPREGGYNEQFF; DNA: TGCAGCGTCCCCCGCGAGGGGGGCTACAATGAGCAGTTCTTC
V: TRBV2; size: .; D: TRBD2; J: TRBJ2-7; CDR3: CASGTSDEQYF; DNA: TGTGCCAGCGGAACTAGCGACGAGCAGTACTTC
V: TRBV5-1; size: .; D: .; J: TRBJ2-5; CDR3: CASSLVGNQETQYF; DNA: TGCGCCAGCAGCTTGGTGGGGAACCAAGAGACCCAGTACTTC
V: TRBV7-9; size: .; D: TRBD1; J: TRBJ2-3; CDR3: CASSSPGTGAISF; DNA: TGTGCCAGCAGCTCCCCCGGGACAGGGGCCATCAGTTTT
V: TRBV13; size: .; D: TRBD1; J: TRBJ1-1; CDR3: CASSSTGQANTEAFF; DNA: TGTGCCAGCAGCTCCACCGGACAGGCAAACACTGAAGCTTTCTTT
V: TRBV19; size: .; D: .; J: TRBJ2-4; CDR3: CASSINGGLGKNIQYF; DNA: TGTGCCAGTAGTATCAATGGGGGGCTGGGCAAAAACATTCAGTACTTC
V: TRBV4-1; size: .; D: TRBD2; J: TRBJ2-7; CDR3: CASSQESGLGAYEQYF; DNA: TGCGCCAGCAGCCAAGAGTCGGGACTAGGGGCCTACGAGCAGTACTTC
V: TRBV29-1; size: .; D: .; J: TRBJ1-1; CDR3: CSAEGGSREAFF; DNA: TGCAGCGCCGAGGGGGGGTCTCGGGAAGCTTTCTTT
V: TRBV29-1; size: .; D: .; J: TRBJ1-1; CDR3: CSVEALGGTEAFF; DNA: TGCAGCGTTGAAGCCTTGGGGGGCACTGAAGCTTTCTTT
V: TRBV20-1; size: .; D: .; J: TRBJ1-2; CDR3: CSAPTGNYGYTF; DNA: TGCAGTGCCCCTACAGGGAACTATGGCTACACCTTC
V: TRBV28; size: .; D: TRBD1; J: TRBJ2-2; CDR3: CASSRGQGGPGELFF; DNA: TGTGCCAGCAGCCGAGGACAGGGCGGGCCCGGGGAGCTGTTTTTT
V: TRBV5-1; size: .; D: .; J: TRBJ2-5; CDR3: CASRTSSLASETQYF; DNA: TGCGCCAGCAGGACCTCATCCCTAGCGTCAGAGACCCAGTACTTC
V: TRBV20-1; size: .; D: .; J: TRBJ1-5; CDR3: CSAGGPQPQHF; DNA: TGCAGTGCGGGGGGGCCTCAGCCCCAGCATTTT
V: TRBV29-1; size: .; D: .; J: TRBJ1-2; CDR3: CSVVVADSNYGYTF; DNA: TGCAGCGTTGTAGTCGCAGACTCTAACTATGGCTACACCTTC
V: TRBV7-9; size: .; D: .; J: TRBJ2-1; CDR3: CASSRENEQFF; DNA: TGTGCCAGCAGCCGTGAAAATGAGCAGTTCTTC
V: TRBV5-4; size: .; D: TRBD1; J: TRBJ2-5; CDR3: CASSIRDRGYQETQYF; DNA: TGTGCCAGCAGCATCCGGGACAGGGGGTACCAAGAGACCCAGTACTTC
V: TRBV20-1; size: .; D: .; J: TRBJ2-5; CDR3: CSASDGRETQYF; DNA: TGCAGTGCTAGTGATGGGCGAGAGACCCAGTACTTC
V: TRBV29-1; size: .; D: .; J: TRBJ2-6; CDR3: CSVEVPTSGANVLTF; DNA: TGCAGCGTTGAAGTCCCGACCTCTGGGGCCAACGTCCTGACTTTC
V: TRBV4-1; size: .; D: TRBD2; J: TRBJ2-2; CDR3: CASSSQWRLAGHGGELFF; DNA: TGCGCCAGCAGCTCCCAGTGGCGACTAGCGGGACATGGCGGGGAGCTGTTTTTT
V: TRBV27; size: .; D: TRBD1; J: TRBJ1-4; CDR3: CASSTTGGLKLFF; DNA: TGTGCCAGCAGTACGACAGGGGGCTTAAAACTGTTTTTT
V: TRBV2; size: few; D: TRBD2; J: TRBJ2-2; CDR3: CASSQPRVSSGSWTGELFF; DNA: TGTGCCAGCAGCCAACCAAGGGTATCTAGCGGAAGTTGGACCGGGGAGCTGTTTTTT
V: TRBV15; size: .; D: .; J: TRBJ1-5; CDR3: CATSPGGRRSNQPQHF; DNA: TGTGCCACCAGCCCCGGGGGCAGACGAAGCAATCAGCCCCAGCATTTT
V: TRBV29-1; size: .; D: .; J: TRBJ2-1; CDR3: CSVPNLGGTEQFF; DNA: TGCAGCGTTCCAAACCTAGGGGGAACTGAGCAGTTCTTC
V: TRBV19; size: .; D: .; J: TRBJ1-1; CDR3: CASSILVNTEAFF; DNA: TGTGCCAGTAGTATATTGGTGAACACTGAAGCTTTCTTT
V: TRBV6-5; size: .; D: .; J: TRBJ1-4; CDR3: CASGGGGEKLFF; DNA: TGTGCCAGCGGTGGGGGGGGTGAAAAACTGTTTTTT